This TCR beta chain was identified during a study of blood T cells in healthy people across ages. Study-level results: In the absence of known donor CMV status, changes in expanded clonotypes were possibly confounded.

Primers used in a second PCR of roughly 7 to 12 cycles were a sample-barcoded 5' primer and a J-beta primer mix. TCRdb re-called the 5' RACE reads with MiXCR, one entry per CDR3 protein. The sample yields some 760,000 distinct CDR3 sequences, around 25% seen once. As regards this clonotype: Its target is unknown.

Germline V lookup: CDR1 SQVTM, CDR2 ANQGSEA. The ends were cut back, 0 bases at V and 0 bases at J, with 11 bases in the middle. CDR3 length equals 16 residues. The same sample was also used in a study of T cells of mothers and their children.

V gene TRBV29-1 combines with J gene TRBJ1-4; D remains ambiguous. Sample: blood. The clonotype originates from a boy aged 5-17 years in good health. The CDR3 DNA reads as TGCAGCGTTGAAGATTCCGGCCGTGCAACTAATGAAAAACTGTTTTTT. This encodes CSVEDSGRATNEKLFF.